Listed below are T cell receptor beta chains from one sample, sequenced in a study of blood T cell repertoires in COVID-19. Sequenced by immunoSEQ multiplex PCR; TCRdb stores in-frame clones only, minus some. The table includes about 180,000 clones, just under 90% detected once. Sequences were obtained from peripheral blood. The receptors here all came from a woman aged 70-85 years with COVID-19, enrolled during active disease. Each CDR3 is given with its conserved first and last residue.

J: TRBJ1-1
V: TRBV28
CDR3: CASSPRTGDEIFMNTEAFF

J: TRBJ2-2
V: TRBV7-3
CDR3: CASSLTSGRAGELFF

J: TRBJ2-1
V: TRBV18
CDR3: CASSPGLAGGNEQFF

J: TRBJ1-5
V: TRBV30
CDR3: CAWDSKNQPQHF

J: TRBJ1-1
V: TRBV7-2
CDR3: CASSLGQTNTEAFF

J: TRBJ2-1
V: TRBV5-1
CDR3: CASRGTGVRGGEQFF

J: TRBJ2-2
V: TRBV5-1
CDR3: CASSLTYREKTGELFF

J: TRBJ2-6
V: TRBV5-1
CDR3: CASSTQGTLSGANVLTF

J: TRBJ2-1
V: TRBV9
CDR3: CASSEGQGSYNEQFF

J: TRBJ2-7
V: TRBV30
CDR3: CAWSAGQGLYEQYF

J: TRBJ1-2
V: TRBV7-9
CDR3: CASSAGQGASNGYTF

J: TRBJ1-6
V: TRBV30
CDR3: CAWRVQVNSPLHF

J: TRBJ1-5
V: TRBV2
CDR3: CASRYLQQPQHF

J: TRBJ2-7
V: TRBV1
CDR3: CTSNRPSGNTYEQYF

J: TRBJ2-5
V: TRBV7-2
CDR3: CASSQARETQYF

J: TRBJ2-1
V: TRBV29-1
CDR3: CSATGDGRSSYNEQFF

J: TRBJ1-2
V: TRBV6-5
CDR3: CASSYSRAGSYGYTF

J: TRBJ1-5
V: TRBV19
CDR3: CASSIGQTSQPQHF

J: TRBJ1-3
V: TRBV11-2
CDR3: CASSLAGTNSGNTIYF

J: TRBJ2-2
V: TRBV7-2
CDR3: CASSLARGQGTGELFF

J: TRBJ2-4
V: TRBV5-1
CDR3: CASSFDTGSIQYF

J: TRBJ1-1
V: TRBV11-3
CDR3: CASSYRSLNTEAFF

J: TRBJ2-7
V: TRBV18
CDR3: CASSSQGAGGAEQYF

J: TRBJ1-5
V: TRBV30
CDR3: CAWSVAGGTQPQHF

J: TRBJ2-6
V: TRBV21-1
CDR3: CASSKVCGRLASGANVLTF

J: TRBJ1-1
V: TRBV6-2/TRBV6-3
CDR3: CASSYSQGNTEAFF

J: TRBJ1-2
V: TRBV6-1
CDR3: CASSETGEYGYTF

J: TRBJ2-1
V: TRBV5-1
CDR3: CASSLVGGQGANEQFF

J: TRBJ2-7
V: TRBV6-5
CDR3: CASSNRDTSYEQYF

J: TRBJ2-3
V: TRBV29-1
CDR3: CSAGQGSTDTQYF

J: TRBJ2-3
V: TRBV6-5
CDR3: CASSYSGSSTDTQYF

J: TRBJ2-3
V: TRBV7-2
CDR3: CASSLGGTTLSDTQYF

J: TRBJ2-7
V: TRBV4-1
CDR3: CASSQDATASYEQYF

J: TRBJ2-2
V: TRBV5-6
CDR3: CASSAIGTGATGELFF

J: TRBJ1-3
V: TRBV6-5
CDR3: CASSFKNTIYF

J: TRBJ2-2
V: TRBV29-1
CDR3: CSVVLAGKGNTGELFF

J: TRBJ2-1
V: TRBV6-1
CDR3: CASSGKQGSKRYNEQFF